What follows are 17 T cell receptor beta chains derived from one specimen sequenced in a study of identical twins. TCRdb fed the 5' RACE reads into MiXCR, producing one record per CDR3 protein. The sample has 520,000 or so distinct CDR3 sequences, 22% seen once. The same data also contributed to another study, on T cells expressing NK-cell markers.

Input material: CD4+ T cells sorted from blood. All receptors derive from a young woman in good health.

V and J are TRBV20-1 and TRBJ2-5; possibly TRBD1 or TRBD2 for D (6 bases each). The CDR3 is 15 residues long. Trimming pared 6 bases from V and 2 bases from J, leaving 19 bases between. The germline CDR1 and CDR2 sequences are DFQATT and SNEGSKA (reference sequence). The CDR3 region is CSARGIREPQETQYF. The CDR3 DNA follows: TGCAGTGCCAGGGGTATCCGGGAGCCTCAAGAGACCCAGTACTTC.

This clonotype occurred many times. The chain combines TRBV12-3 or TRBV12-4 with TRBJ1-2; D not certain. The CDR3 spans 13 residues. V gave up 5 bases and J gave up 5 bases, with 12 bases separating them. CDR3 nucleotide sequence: TGTGCCAGCAGTCCTCCGGTTCTTTATGGCTACACCTTC. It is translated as CASSPPVLYGYTF.

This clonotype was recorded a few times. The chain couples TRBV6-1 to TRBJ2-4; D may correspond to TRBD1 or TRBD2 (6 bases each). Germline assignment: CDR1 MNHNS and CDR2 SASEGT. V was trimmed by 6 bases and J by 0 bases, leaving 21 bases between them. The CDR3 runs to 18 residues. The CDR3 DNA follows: TGTGCCAGCAGCCCGGTCGTGGGGGGCCTTTTAGCCAAAAACATTCAGTACTTC. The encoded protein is CASSPVVGGLLAKNIQYF.

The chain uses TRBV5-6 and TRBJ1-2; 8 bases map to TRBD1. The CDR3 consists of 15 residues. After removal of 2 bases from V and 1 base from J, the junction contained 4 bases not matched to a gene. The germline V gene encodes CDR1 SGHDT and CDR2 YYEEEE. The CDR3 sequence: CASSFVDRDNYGYTF. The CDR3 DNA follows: TGTGCCAGCAGCTTTGTGGACAGGGATAACTATGGCTACACCTTC.

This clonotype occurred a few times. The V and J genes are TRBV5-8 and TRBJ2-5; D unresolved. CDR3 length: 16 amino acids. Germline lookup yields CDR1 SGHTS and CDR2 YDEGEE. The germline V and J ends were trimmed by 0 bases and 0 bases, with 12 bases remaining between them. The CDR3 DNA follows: TGTGCCAGCAGCTTGGGTGGCAGCTTTTACCAAGAGACCCAGTACTTC. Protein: CASSLGGSFYQETQYF.

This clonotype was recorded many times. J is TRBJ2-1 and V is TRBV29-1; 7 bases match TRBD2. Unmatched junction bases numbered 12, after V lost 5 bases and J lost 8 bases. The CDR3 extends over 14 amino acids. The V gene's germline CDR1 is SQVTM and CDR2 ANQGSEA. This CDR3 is CSVFRDYSKDEQFF. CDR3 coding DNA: TGCAGCGTTTTTAGGGACTATAGTAAGGATGAGCAGTTCTTC.

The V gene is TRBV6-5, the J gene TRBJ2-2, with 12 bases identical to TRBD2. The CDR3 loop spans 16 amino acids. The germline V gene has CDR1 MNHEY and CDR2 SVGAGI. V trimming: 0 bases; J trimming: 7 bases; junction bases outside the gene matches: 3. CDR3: CASSYSLAGGLGELFF. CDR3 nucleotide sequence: TGTGCCAGCAGTTACTCCCTAGCGGGGGGGCTCGGGGAGCTGTTTTTT.

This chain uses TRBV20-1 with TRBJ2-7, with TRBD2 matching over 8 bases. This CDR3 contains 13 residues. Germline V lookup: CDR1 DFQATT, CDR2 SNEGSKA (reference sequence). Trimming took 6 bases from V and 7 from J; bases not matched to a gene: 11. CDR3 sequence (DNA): TGCAGTGCGGTTCTGGCGGGAGGATGGGAGCAGTACTTC. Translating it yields CSAVLAGGWEQYF.

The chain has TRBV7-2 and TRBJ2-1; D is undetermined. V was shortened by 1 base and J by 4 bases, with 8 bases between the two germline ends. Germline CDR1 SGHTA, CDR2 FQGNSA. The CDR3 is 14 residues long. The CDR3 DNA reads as TGTGCCAGCAGCTTAGGTAGCAAATACAATGAGCAGTTCTTC. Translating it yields CASSLGSKYNEQFF.

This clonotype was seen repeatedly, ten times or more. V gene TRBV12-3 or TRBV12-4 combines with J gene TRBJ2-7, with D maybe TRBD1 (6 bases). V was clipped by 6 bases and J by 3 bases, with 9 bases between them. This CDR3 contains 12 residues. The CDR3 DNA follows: TGTGCCAGCAGACAACAGGGCTACGAGCAGTACTTC. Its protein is CASRQQGYEQYF.

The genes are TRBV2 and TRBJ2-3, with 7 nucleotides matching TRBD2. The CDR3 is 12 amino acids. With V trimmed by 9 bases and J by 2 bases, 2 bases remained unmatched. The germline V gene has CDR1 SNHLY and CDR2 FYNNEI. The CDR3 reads CARAGLTDTQYF. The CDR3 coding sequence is TGTGCCAGAGCGGGGCTCACAGATACGCAGTATTTT.

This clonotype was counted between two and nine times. DNA for the CDR3: TGTGCCAGCAGAGCCGACAGGGCCGGAAACACCATATATTTT. Protein: CASRADRAGNTIYF. This rearrangement joins TRBV2 to TRBJ1-3, with 7 bases aligning to TRBD1. The V segment lost 6 bases and the J segment 4 bases; nucleotides outside the gene matches: 6. Germline V lookup: CDR1 SNHLY, CDR2 FYNNEI. The CDR3 covers 14 residues.

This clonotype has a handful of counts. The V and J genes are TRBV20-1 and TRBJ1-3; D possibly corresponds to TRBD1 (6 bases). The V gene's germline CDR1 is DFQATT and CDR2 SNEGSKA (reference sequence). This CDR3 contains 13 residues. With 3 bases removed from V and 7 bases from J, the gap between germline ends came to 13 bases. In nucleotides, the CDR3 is TGCAGTGCTAGCCCCGGGACATATAACACCATATATTTT. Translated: CSASPGTYNTIYF.

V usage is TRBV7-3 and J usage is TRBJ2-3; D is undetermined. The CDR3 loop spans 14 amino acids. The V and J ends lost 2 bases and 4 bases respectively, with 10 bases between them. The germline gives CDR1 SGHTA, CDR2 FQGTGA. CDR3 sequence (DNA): TGTGCCAGCAGCTTAGGCGGTTACGCAGATACGCAGTATTTT. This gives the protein CASSLGGYADTQYF.

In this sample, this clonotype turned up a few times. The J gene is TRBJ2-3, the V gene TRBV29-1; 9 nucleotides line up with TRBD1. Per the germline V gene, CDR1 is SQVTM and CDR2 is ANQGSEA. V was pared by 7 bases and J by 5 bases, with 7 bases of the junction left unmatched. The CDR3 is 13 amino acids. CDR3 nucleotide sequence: TGCAGCGGGGGACAGGGTAGGGGAGATACGCAGTATTTT. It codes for CSGGQGRGDTQYF.

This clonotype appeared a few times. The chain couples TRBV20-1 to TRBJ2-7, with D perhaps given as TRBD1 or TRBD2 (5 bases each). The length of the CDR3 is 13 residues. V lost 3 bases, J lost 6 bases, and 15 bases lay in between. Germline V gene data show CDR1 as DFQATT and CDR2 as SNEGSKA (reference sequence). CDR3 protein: CSASISSGREQYF. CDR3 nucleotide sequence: TGCAGTGCTAGTATTTCTTCGGGGCGCGAGCAGTACTTC.

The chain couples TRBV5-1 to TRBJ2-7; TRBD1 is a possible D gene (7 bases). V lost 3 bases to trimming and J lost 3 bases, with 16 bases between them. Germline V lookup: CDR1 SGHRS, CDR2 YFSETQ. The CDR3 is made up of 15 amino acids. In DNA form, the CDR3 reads TGCGCCAGCAGCTCGAGAACGGGGGACAGCTACGAGCAGTACTTC. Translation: CASSSRTGDSYEQYF. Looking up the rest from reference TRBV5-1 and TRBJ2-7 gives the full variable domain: KAGVTQTPRYLIKTRGQQVTLSCSPISGHRSVSWYQQTPGQGLQFLFEYFSETQRNKGNFPGRFSGRQFSNSRSEMNVSTLELGDSALYLCASSSRTGDSYEQYFGPGTRLTVT.